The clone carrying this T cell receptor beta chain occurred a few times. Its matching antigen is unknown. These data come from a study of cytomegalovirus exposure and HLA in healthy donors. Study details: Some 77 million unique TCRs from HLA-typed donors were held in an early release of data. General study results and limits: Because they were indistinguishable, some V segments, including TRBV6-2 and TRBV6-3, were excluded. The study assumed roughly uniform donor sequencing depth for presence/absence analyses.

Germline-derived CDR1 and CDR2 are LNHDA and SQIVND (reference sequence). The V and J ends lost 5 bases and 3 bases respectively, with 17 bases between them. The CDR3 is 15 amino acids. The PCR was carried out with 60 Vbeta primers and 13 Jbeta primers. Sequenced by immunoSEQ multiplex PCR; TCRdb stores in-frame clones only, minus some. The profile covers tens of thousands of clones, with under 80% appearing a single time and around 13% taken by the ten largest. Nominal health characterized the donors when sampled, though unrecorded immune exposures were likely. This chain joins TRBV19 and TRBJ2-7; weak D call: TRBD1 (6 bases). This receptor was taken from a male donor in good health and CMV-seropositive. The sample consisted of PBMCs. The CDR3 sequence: CASSLNGDKDYEQYF. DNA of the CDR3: TGTGCCAGTAGTTTAAATGGGGACAAAGACTACGAGCAGTACTTC.